This TCR beta chain is from a study of neurological immune-mediated disorders (dated by TCRdb to the late 2010s). Regarding the complete study: Peripheral blood TCR-beta repertoires from HTLV-I-associated myelopathy (HAM/TSP) patients, multiple sclerosis patients and healthy controls were compared by UMI-based sequencing. Alongside PBMC samples, the set of about 100 TCR-beta libraries contained longitudinal samples, technical triplicates, and paired CD4+ and CD8+ T-cell subsets that had been sorted. The cohort comprised about 68 subjects: roughly 15 HAM/TSP patients, 35 or so multiple sclerosis patients and around 20 healthy controls. General study outcomes and caveats: The highest TCR clonal expansion was observed in HAM/TSP patients, whereas the lowest was observed in MS patients, even when compared with healthy controls. No identical CDR3 amino acid sequences were shared among expanded clones across subjects, suggesting private TCR-beta repertoires in all groups.

Within its sample, this clonotype is medium-sized (0.01 to 0.1%). This receptor's antigen is unknown. Within one base of it there is no much larger clone, and no base qualities were kept. For unsorted PBMC libraries, 2 million PBMCs were used after storage in RNAlater at -80 degrees C until RNA extraction. Peripheral blood was subjected to Ficoll-Hypaque density gradient centrifugation to isolate PBMCs, which were then cryopreserved in liquid nitrogen. To synthesize cDNA, template-switch 5'RACE was performed with a primer carrying a 10-nucleotide random unique molecular identifier so that each TCR transcript was tagged. Every sequencing run covered 15-18 subjects and yielded more than 180 million TCR-beta sequences. The RNeasy kit was used for extraction of total RNA. The KAPA Real-time Library Amplification kit was used to amplify TCR-beta VDJ regions with primers targeting the TCR constant region and the 5'RACE anchor. Sample indexes and Illumina adaptors were added in a first PCR, and a second PCR then increased library yield. After purification with Ampure beads, the TCR product of roughly 650 bp was size-selected on a 2% E-gel SizeSelection system. Before pooling, library quality was assessed on a Bioanalyzer, concentration was determined with Qubit, and library quantification was performed with the Kapa Library Quantification kit. An Illumina HiSeq 2500 sequenced the libraries paired-end 2 x 150 bp. To increase sequence diversity, about 25-31% phiX was spiked into each library pool. The study's processing was this. The UMI-based MiGEC pipeline processed quality-filtered reads and removed over 80% of raw TCR sequences during error correction. VDJ genes were aligned to IMGT germline references, and each clonotype was defined by a unique CDR3 amino acid sequence together with V-J genes. Clonal expansion, Shannon diversity and CDR3 relatedness (CalcPairwiseDistances, ClusterSamples) were evaluated with VDJtools, and phylogenetic trees were built with CLCbio workbench. A clone was classed as expanded if it had 8 or more unique UMIs, a cutoff based on coefficient-of-variation modelling across technical triplicates. TCRdb trimmed the raw reads at Q25, called clones with MiXCR and kept productive beta chains. Rows with a matching CDR3 protein are joined into one entry that keeps the most common DNA and genes. What appears here as the V and J calls and clone size reflects TCRdb's work, not the paper's. The sample records approximately 37,000 distinct CDR3 sequences, less than 15% of which are singletons. The ten largest make up approximately 30% of the sample.

The receptor's source is a woman aged 45-65 years with HTLV-1-associated myelopathy (HAM/TSP). The sequencing input was PBMCs.

In nucleotides, the sequence is TGTGCCAGCAGCTTAGGAAGTGGGACAGCCCAAAACTATGGCTACACCTTC. It specifies CASSLGSGTAQNYGYTF. Recombination connected TRBV7-9 to TRBJ1-2; 7 bases in between match TRBD1. Measured from the cysteine to the phenylalanine, the CDR3 is 17 residues long. Only the CDR3 DNA stays, 51 bases, in frame from base 1. The V end gives up 1 base and the J end 2 bases, leaving 10 bases in the junction not matched to a gene. The germline V gene encodes CDR1 SEHNR and CDR2 FQNEAQ (reference sequence).